The 18 T cell receptor beta chains below all came from one sample that was sequenced in a study of graft-versus-host responses after intestinal transplantation. The data were produced by immunoSEQ multiplex PCR, yet TCRdb's version contains in-frame clones alone and is incomplete. There are tens of thousands of clones in the sample; about 92% occur only once, and 1.5% to 2% lies in the top ten. Which antigens these TCRs recognize remains unknown. The specimen was unstimulated CD8+ T cells sorted from spleen or lymph node cells, collected before intestinal transplant. Receptors were obtained from a human donor who received an intestinal transplant.

This chain uses TRBV30 with TRBJ1-1, with 10 positions matching TRBD1. V was clipped by 1 base and J by 5 bases; unmatched bases: 7. There are 15 residues in the CDR3. CDR1 and CDR2 from the germline V gene are GTSNPN and SVGIG (reference sequence). The CDR3 region has the DNA TGTGCCTGGAGTGACGGGACAGGGGTAGGTACTGAAGCTTTCTTT. This sequence encodes CAWSDGTGVGTEAFF.

The chain combines TRBV9 with TRBJ2-1; possible D gene TRBD1, 5 bases. V lost 4 bases and J 0 bases, leaving 14 bases between the germline ends. Germline V CDR1 and CDR2: SGDLS, YYNGEE. The CDR3 contains 16 residues. CDR3 coding DNA: TGTGCCAGCAGCCCCTCAGGGCCCCGCTCCTACAATGAGCAGTTCTTC. This encodes CASSPSGPRSYNEQFF.

The gene calls are TRBV9 and TRBJ1-1, with D hard to call. Germline V gives CDR1 SGDLS, CDR2 YYNGEE. V gave up 4 bases and J gave up 7 bases, with 11 bases separating them. The CDR3 runs 12 residues. This chain's CDR3 is CASSPAEGEAFF. CDR3 sequence (DNA): TGTGCCAGCAGCCCTGCGGAGGGTGAAGCTTTCTTT. Looking up the rest from reference TRBV9 and TRBJ1-1 gives the full variable domain: DSGVTQTPKHLITATGQRVTLRCSPRSGDLSVYWYQQSLDQGLQFLIQYYNGEERAKGNILERFSAQQFPDLHSELNLSSLELGDSALYFCASSPAEGEAFFGQGTRLTVV.

The chain couples TRBV6-5 to TRBJ2-3, with TRBD2 identical over 13 bases. V was pared by 0 bases and J by 6 bases, with 0 bases of the junction left unmatched. Germline V gene sequence: CDR1 MNHEY, CDR2 SVGAGI. This CDR3 has 15 residues. In DNA, the CDR3 is TGTGCCAGCAGTTACTCGGGACTAGCGGGGGATACGCAGTATTTT. Translated, it gives CASSYSGLAGDTQYF.

The gene calls are TRBV29-1 and TRBJ1-4, with D possibly matching TRBD1 (5 bases). V lost 6 bases to trimming and J lost 0 bases, with 11 bases between them. Per the germline V gene, CDR1 is SQVTM and CDR2 is ANQGSEA. CDR3 length equals 14 residues. The CDR3, as DNA: TGCAGCGTGCTTGACAGCGCAACTAATGAAAAACTGTTTTTT. As protein: CSVLDSATNEKLFF.

In its sample, this clone was seen a few times. This sequence joins TRBV10-2 and TRBJ1-1; weak D call: TRBD1 (6 bases). The CDR3 spans 12 residues. CDR1 WSHSY and CDR2 SAAADI come from the germline V gene. The germline V and J ends were trimmed by 3 bases and 4 bases, with 6 bases remaining between them. As DNA, the CDR3 is TGCGCCAGCAGTGAAGGGGGCACTGAAGCTTTCTTT. Translating it yields CASSEGGTEAFF.

This sequence joins TRBV7-2 and TRBJ1-2; a weak D match, TRBD1 (5 bases). Germline V gives CDR1 SGHTA, CDR2 FQGNSA. With 10 bases removed from V and 6 bases from J, the gap between germline ends came to 18 bases. The CDR3 contains 13 residues. CDR3 residues: CAIDSDGGNGYTF. DNA for the CDR3: TGTGCCATCGACTCGGACGGGGGAAATGGCTACACCTTC. The full variable domain, with the rest looked up from reference TRBV7-2 and TRBJ1-2, is GAGVSQSPSNKVTEKGKDVELRCDPISGHTALYWYRQSLGQGLEFLIYFQGNSAPDKSGLPSDRFSAERTGGSVSTLTIQRTQQEDSAVYLCAIDSDGGNGYTFGSGTRLTVV.

This clone was seen only a few times. The chain links TRBV4-3 to TRBJ1-3; the D is unclear. The CDR3 covers 15 residues. Germline CDR1 LGHNA, CDR2 YSLEER. Trimming removed 4 bases at V and 2 bases at J, with 12 bases between. The CDR3 protein is CASSRRGYTGNTIYF. As DNA, the CDR3 is TGCGCCAGCAGCCGGAGAGGGTATACTGGAAACACCATATATTTT.

The chain recombines TRBV20-1 with TRBJ2-2; D gene uncertain. The germline V and J ends were trimmed by 6 bases and 3 bases, with 5 bases remaining between them. The germline gives CDR1 DFQATT, CDR2 SNEGSKA (reference sequence). The CDR3 sequence is 11 residues long. CDR3 region: CSAPYTGELFF. The CDR3 nucleotides are TGCAGTGCCCCATACACCGGGGAGCTGTTTTTT.

This chain links TRBV5-1 with TRBJ2-7, with 7 bases that match TRBD1. The CDR3 runs 14 residues. The ends lost 0 bases at V and 0 bases at J; junction bases unmatched: 0. CDR1 and CDR2 from the germline V gene are SGHRS and YFSETQ. The CDR3 loop is CASSLEGASYEQYF. The CDR3, as DNA: TGCGCCAGCAGCTTGGAGGGGGCCTCCTACGAGCAGTACTTC.

The rearrangement uses TRBV5-1 and TRBJ2-1; 10 bases align to TRBD1. This CDR3 spans 15 amino acids. CDR1 and CDR2 from the germline V gene are SGHRS and YFSETQ. The V gene end was trimmed by 4 bases and the J gene end by 4 bases; junction bases not matched to a gene: 5. This CDR3 reads CASSEPGQGYNEQFF. CDR3 DNA: TGCGCCAGCAGCGAGCCGGGACAGGGGTACAATGAGCAGTTCTTC.

This chain joins TRBV27 and TRBJ2-5, with a tentative D call TRBD1 (7 bases). The J call may be faulty, since TRBJ2-7 better matches the DNA end. The CDR3 contains 15 residues. Per the germline V gene, CDR1 is MNHEY and CDR2 is SMNVEV (reference sequence). The CDR3 nucleotides are TGTGCCAGCAGTTTTGGAGGGGGCGCGTTATACGAGCAGTACTTC. It translates to CASSFGGGALYEQYF.

This rearrangement joins TRBV27 to TRBJ2-7; D call uncertain. Germline CDR1 is MNHEY and CDR2 is SMNVEV (reference sequence). Trimming stripped 5 bases from V and 2 bases from J, with 16 bases between. This CDR3 contains 15 residues. The CDR3 DNA is TGTGCCAGCAGTCCCTCCTGGTCCCCGGCCTACGAGCAGTACTTC. This encodes CASSPSWSPAYEQYF.

The gene calls are TRBV5-4 and TRBJ2-7; TRBD2 aligns across 8 bases. Germline CDR1 and CDR2: SGHNT and YYREEE (reference sequence). The CDR3 is 14 residues long. The V gene end was trimmed by 4 bases and the J gene end by 3 bases; junction bases not matched to a gene: 6. CDR3 coding DNA: TGTGCCAGCAGCCTGTCCGGGACTAGCTACGAGCAGTACTTC. Protein: CASSLSGTSYEQYF.

This sequence joins TRBV29-1 and TRBJ2-3; D gene unclear. This CDR3 is built from 13 residues. Trimming left V 7 bases short and J 2 bases short, with 13 bases between. CDR1 is SQVTM and CDR2 is ANQGSEA in the germline V gene. CDR3 residues: CSGLEFATDTQYF. CDR3 DNA sequence: TGCAGCGGTCTAGAGTTCGCCACAGATACGCAGTATTTT.

The chain carries TRBV19 and TRBJ2-7; D is possibly TRBD1 (5 bases). Trimming cost V 3 bases and J 3 bases, with 15 bases left between them. The CDR3 loop spans 15 amino acids. Germline V gene sequence: CDR1 LNHDA, CDR2 SQIVND (reference sequence). CDR3 protein: CASSMAGMGLYEQYF. In DNA, the CDR3 is TGTGCCAGTAGTATGGCAGGAATGGGGCTCTACGAGCAGTACTTC. The entire variable domain, with the rest obtained from reference TRBV19 and TRBJ2-7, is as follows: DGGITQSPKYLFRKEGQNVTLSCEQNLNHDAMYWYRQDPGQGLRLIYYSQIVNDFQKGDIAEGYSVSREKKESFPLTVTSAQKNPTAFYLCASSMAGMGLYEQYFGPGTRLTVT.

The CDR3 spells CASSSPGLEITDTQYF. CDR3 sequence (DNA): TGTGCCAGCAGCTCCCCCGGACTGGAGATCACAGATACGCAGTATTTT. This chain links TRBV7-9 with TRBJ2-3, with D maybe TRBD2 (5 bases). The CDR3 extends over 16 amino acids. Trimming shortened V by 4 bases and J by 2 bases, and 16 bases separated the two germline ends. Germline assignment: CDR1 SEHNR and CDR2 FQNEAQ (reference sequence).

This chain joins TRBV4-3 and TRBJ1-4; D is undetermined. Trimming stripped 4 bases from V and 2 bases from J, with 23 bases between. The CDR3 contains 19 residues. Looked up from germline, CDR1 is LGHNA and CDR2 is YSLEER. CDR3 sequence reads: CASSPAGIYLEDTNEKLFF. DNA of the CDR3: TGCGCCAGCAGCCCGGCGGGGATTTACCTAGAGGATACTAATGAAAAACTGTTTTTT.